This T cell receptor (beta chain) was documented in a study of T cells in Graves' hyperthyroidism and ophthalmopathy. Study summary: Peripheral blood collection took place at initial diagnosis, before any treatment.

The authors deemed Graves' hyperthyroidism stable absent ophthalmopathy progression within 18 months. Uncontrolled infection, other autoimmune disease, pregnancy or lactation excluded patients. From roughly 10 ml of fresh peripheral blood, PBMCs were isolated. The CDR3 consists of 15 residues. CDR1 is SGHRS and CDR2 is YFSETQ in the germline V gene. The V end was cut by 0 bases, the J end by 0 bases, with 9 bases between. Amplification of TCR beta CDR3 regions used RNA as the template. The TCR CDR3 first-round RT-PCR relied on the HTBI primer set. TCRdb recomputed calls from the multiplex PCR reads with MiXCR, one row per CDR3 protein. The sample gives approximately 700,000 distinct CDR3 sequences, 16% of which show up once; around 8.1% is in the top ten. This clonotype was seen many times.

The rearrangement uses TRBV5-1 and TRBJ1-1; D not certain. The specimen was blood. This clonotype originated in a man between 18 and 35 years old with Graves' hyperthyroidism. The CDR3 region has the DNA TGCGCCAGCAGCTTGGGGGCCAGCTTGAACACTGAAGCTTTCTTT. Amino acids: CASSLGASLNTEAFF.